These T cell receptor beta chains were read from a single sample in a study of CD8 T cells in Susac syndrome. TCRdb used MiXCR to reprocess the immunoSEQ multiplex PCR reads, holding one entry per CDR3 protein. The sample has around 150,000 distinct CDR3 sequences, about 94% seen once. The sequencing input was CD8+ T cells from PBMCs. These receptors all stem from a human donor in good health. Both conserved end residues are part of each CDR3. Each record gives: CDR3 length, J gene, D gene, V gene, CDR3 protein. A D gene is named only where the DNA matches it firmly.

12 | TRBJ2-5 | TRBD1 | TRBV20-1 | CSLGQGQETQYF
13 | TRBJ2-1 | NA | TRBV7-9 | CASSFGSNNEQFF
15 | TRBJ1-5 | NA | TRBV6-2/TRBV6-3 | CATDGWTYSNQPQHF
13 | TRBJ2-7 | NA | TRBV19 | CASSSGPNYEQYF
12 | TRBJ2-1 | NA | TRBV5-6 | CASSEIWNEQFF
15 | TRBJ1-1 | NA | TRBV6-2/TRBV6-3 | CASSLSPGLNTEAFF
14 | TRBJ1-4 | NA | TRBV30 | CAWRPGATNEKLFF
12 | TRBJ1-1 | NA | TRBV6-5 | CASWGQGSEAFF
14 | TRBJ1-1 | TRBD1 | TRBV4-2 | CASSQDMDREEAFF
15 | TRBJ2-1 | TRBD2 | TRBV7-9 | CASSYTSGGYNEQFF
15 | TRBJ2-7 | TRBD1 | TRBV13 | CASSLPGQGIYEQYF
14 | TRBJ2-7 | TRBD2 | TRBV12-3/TRBV12-4 | CASSFRREVYEQYF